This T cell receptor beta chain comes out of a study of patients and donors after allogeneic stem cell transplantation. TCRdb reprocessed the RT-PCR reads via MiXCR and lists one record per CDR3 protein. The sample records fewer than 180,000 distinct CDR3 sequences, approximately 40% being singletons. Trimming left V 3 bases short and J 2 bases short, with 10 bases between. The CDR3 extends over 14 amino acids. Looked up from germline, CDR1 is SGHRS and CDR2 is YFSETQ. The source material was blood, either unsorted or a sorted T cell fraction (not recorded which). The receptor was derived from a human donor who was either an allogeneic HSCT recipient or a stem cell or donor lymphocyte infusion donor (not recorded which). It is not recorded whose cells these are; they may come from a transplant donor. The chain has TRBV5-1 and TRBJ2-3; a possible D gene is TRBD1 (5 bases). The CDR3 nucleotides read TGCGCCAGCAGCTACGGACAACCCACAGATACGCAGTATTTT. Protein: CASSYGQPTDTQYF.